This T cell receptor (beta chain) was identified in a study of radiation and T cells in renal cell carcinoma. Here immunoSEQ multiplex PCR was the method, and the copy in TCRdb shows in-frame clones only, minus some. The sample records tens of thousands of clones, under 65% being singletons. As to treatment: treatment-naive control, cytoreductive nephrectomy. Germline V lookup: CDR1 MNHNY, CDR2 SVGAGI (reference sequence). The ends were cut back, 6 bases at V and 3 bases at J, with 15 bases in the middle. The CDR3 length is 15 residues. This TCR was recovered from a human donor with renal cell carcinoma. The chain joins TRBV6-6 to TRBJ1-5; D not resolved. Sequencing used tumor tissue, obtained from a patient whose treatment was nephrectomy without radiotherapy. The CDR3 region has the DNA TGTGCCAGCAGCCCCGCTGGGGTTACCAATCAGCCCCAGCATTTT. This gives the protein CASSPAGVTNQPQHF.